The sequence of this T cell receptor beta chain was determined in a study of blood T cell repertoires in COVID-19. In the source study's methods: The assay estimated nucleated cells by amplifying reference gene primers. Profiled with immunoSEQ multiplex PCR; TCRdb holds only in-frame clones, not every one. Clone size and V and J calls were adopted from that table, with D and trimming inferred from the DNA. The sample includes about 170,000 clones, roughly 70% of them seen just once. Per the germline V gene, CDR1 is MDHEN and CDR2 is SYDVKM. Trimming shortened V by 3 bases and J by 6 bases, and 6 bases separated the two germline ends. The CDR3 runs to 12 residues.

Source material: peripheral blood. The chain joins TRBV28 to TRBJ2-1; D is unclear. This sequence originates from a woman at least 80 years old with acute or convalescent COVID-19. Here the CDR3 DNA reads TGTGCCAGCAGTTTCTCCCCCAATGAGCAGTTCTTC. This gives the protein CASSFSPNEQFF.